This is a list of T cell receptor beta chains from one sample in a study of neurological immune-mediated disorders. From the 5' RACE reads, TCRdb called clonotypes with MiXCR, one entry per CDR3 protein. Here the sample spans about 33,000 distinct CDR3 sequences, about 13% being singletons. Sample: PBMCs. All receptors come from a woman aged 40 to 50 in good health. Each CDR3 is given without its conserved first and last residue. Fields, in order: V gene, J gene, CDR3 protein.

TRBV6-2/TRBV6-3	TRBJ2-7	ASRGIDRGYEQY
TRBV7-2	TRBJ1-2	ASSLSAGGYGGYT
TRBV12-3/TRBV12-4	TRBJ1-1	ASSTRRQDGAF
TRBV4-2	TRBJ2-2	ASSQYADLTNTGELF
TRBV20-1	TRBJ2-3	SAREFADTQY
TRBV20-1	TRBJ2-7	SARNSGRGGYEQY
TRBV20-1	TRBJ1-4	SAQRGTTNEKLF
TRBV7-9	TRBJ1-5	ASSLGQGSSNQPQH
TRBV29-1	TRBJ2-3	SAEGGGDTQY
TRBV15	TRBJ2-5	ATSSGGAEEETQY